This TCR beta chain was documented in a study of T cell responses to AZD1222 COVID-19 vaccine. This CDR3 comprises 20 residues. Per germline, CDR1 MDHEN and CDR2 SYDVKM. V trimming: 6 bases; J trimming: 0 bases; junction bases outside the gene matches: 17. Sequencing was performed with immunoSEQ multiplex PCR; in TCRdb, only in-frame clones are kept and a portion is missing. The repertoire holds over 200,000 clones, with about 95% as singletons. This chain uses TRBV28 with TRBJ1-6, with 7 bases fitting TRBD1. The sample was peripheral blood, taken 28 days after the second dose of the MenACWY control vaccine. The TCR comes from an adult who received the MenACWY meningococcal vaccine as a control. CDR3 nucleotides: TGTGCCAGCAGGTTTAGACGGGACAGCTCGATCAGCTCCTATAATTCACCCCTCCACTTT. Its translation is CASRFRRDSSISSYNSPLHF. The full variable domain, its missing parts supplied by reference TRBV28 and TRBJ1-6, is DVKVTQSSRYLVKRTGEKVFLECVQDMDHENMFWYRQDPGLGLRLIYFSYDVKMKEKGDIPEGYSVSREKKERFSLILESASTNQTSMYLCASRFRRDSSISSYNSPLHFGNGTRLTVT.